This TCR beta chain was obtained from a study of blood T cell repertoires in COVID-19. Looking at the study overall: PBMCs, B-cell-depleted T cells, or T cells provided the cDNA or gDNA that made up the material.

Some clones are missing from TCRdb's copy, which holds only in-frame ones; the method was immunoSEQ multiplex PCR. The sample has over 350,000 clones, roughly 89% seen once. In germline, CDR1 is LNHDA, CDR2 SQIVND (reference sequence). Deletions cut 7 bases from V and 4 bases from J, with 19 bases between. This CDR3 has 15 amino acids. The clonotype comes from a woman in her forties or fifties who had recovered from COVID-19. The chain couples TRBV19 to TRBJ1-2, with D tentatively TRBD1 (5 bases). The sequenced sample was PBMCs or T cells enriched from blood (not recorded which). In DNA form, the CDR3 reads TGTGCCAGTACAGGGTCGATTGCAGGCGGCTATGGCTACACCTTC. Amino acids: CASTGSIAGGYGYTF.